Presented here are 27 T cell receptor beta chains from one specimen sequenced in a study of T cell responses to AZD1222 COVID-19 vaccine (dated by TCRdb to about 2021). The meaning of the sample's time point label: baseline before first vaccination. Libraries were constructed by the immunoSEQ multiplex PCR assay. In its TCRdb copy, this immuneACCESS table keeps in-frame sequences only and misses some clones. Where compared with another copy, unresolved V genes explain less than half of these, and the others have no known cause. The sample contains about 150,000 clones, about 93% of them found a single time. The ten biggest clones cover roughly 9.1% of the sample. Sequencing was performed on peripheral blood, taken on day 0 of AZD1222 vaccination. The origin of the receptors is an adult in good health.

This clone was observed a single time. Its ends do not fully match the called genes, so a read error is possible. V is TRBV6-5 and J is TRBJ2-7, with a tentative D call TRBD1 (6 bases). This CDR3 spans 14 amino acids. From germline, CDR1 is MNHEY and CDR2 SVGAGI. CDR3 bases: TGTGCCAGCAGTGACTCACAGGGAAAGAGCGAGCAGTACTTC. Its translation: CASSDSQGKSEQYF.

This chain connects TRBV19 to TRBJ1-2; D unclear. Trimming shortened V by 0 bases and J by 4 bases, and 6 bases separated the two germline ends. Germline values: CDR1 LNHDA, CDR2 SQIVND (reference sequence). There are 13 residues in the CDR3. In nucleotides, the CDR3 is TGTGCCAGTAGTATAGACCCTGCCTATGGCTACACCTTC. Its protein is CASSIDPAYGYTF. Complete variable domain (other parts from reference TRBV19 and TRBJ1-2): DGGITQSPKYLFRKEGQNVTLSCEQNLNHDAMYWYRQDPGQGLRLIYYSQIVNDFQKGDIAEGYSVSREKKESFPLTVTSAQKNPTAFYLCASSIDPAYGYTFGSGTRLTVV.

The rearrangement uses TRBV19 and TRBJ2-7; TRBD1 or TRBD2 may be the D gene (5 bases each). Trimming cost V 6 bases and J 0 bases, with 12 bases left between them. The CDR3 is 14 residues long. Germline-derived CDR1 and CDR2 are LNHDA and SQIVND (reference sequence). The DNA for the CDR3 is TGTGCCAGTAGAAGGGACCGCCTCTCCTACGAGCAGTACTTC. Translating gives CASRRDRLSYEQYF. Together with reference TRBV19 and TRBJ2-7, the CDR3 gives the full variable domain: DGGITQSPKYLFRKEGQNVTLSCEQNLNHDAMYWYRQDPGQGLRLIYYSQIVNDFQKGDIAEGYSVSREKKESFPLTVTSAQKNPTAFYLCASRRDRLSYEQYFGPGTRLTVT.

V gene TRBV7-9 combines with J gene TRBJ1-1; D is possibly TRBD1 (5 bases). The CDR3 length is 15 residues. Between the trimmed V and J ends, which lost 1 base and 7 bases, there was a span of 16 bases. Germline V CDR1 and CDR2: SEHNR, FQNEAQ (reference sequence). In nucleotides, the CDR3 is TGTGCCAGCAGCTTAGTCATCGGGGACGGGGATGAAGCTTTCTTT. It translates to CASSLVIGDGDEAFF.

The chain is built from TRBV12-3 or TRBV12-4 and TRBJ1-1; tentative D call: TRBD1 (5 bases). The CDR3 totals 13 residues. V was trimmed by 5 bases and J by 8 bases, leaving 15 bases between them. The CDR3 DNA reads TGTGCCAGCAGTCAGGGACGAGGCATGGAAGCTTTCTTT. It is translated as CASSQGRGMEAFF.

The gene calls are TRBV5-1 and TRBJ1-4; D is possibly TRBD1 (5 bases). Germline V lookup: CDR1 SGHRS, CDR2 YFSETQ. With 3 bases removed from V and 8 bases from J, the gap between germline ends came to 14 bases. This CDR3 has 14 amino acids. Here the CDR3 DNA reads TGCGCCAGCAGCTGGGGGGGAGTTGAGGAAAAACTGTTTTTT. Translated, it gives CASSWGGVEEKLFF.

This clone was found once. J is TRBJ1-4 and V is TRBV28, with 8 bases aligning to TRBD1. The germline gives CDR1 MDHEN, CDR2 SYDVKM. The V gene end was trimmed by 6 bases and the J gene end by 6 bases; junction bases not matched to a gene: 12. The CDR3 is 16 residues long. The CDR3 DNA follows: TGTGCCAGCAGAAGATCCGGGACAGGAAGTTATGAAAAACTGTTTTTT. This sequence encodes CASRRSGTGSYEKLFF. Full variable domain (outside the CDR3, taken from reference TRBV28 and TRBJ1-4): DVKVTQSSRYLVKRTGEKVFLECVQDMDHENMFWYRQDPGLGLRLIYFSYDVKMKEKGDIPEGYSVSREKKERFSLILESASTNQTSMYLCASRRSGTGSYEKLFFGSGTQLSVL.

The genes are TRBV27 and TRBJ1-2, with 8 bases identical to TRBD1. V lost 2 bases, J lost 5 bases, and 4 bases stayed unmatched. There are 14 residues in the CDR3. From germline, CDR1 is MNHEY and CDR2 SMNVEV (reference sequence). The CDR3, as DNA: TGTGCCAGCAGTTTAACAGGGGGGAGGTATGGCTACACCTTC. As protein: CASSLTGGRYGYTF.

The gene calls are TRBV18 and TRBJ1-5; D is uncertain. V shed 3 bases and J shed 0 bases, with 6 bases lying between them. The CDR3 runs to 14 residues. Germline-derived CDR1 and CDR2 are KGHSH and LQKENI. As DNA, the CDR3 is TGTGCCAGCTCACCTATTAATAGCAATCAGCCCCAGCATTTT. It is translated as CASSPINSNQPQHF.

This clone was counted only a few times. The chain is built from TRBV30 and TRBJ1-4; D remains unclear. Trimming pared 0 bases from V and 17 bases from J, leaving 19 bases between. Germline CDR1 is GTSNPN and CDR2 is SVGIG (reference sequence). There are 13 residues in the CDR3. DNA for the CDR3: TGTGCCTGGAGTGTTGGTACAGCCGTCCCTCGTTTTTTT. Encoded protein: CAWSVGTAVPRFF.

V and J are TRBV4-1 and TRBJ2-3; 11 bases agree with TRBD2. The germline V gene encodes CDR1 MGHRA and CDR2 YSYEKL. After removal of 2 bases from V and 5 bases from J, the junction contained 9 bases not matched to a gene. The CDR3 is 17 amino acids. The CDR3: CASSQSHSGGAGDTQYF. CDR3 nucleotide sequence: TGCGCCAGCAGCCAAAGCCATAGCGGGGGGGCAGGAGATACGCAGTATTTT.

This clone was counted between two and nine times. Additional DNA sequences in this sample encode the identical CDR3. J is TRBJ1-6 and V is TRBV9, with 9 nucleotides matching TRBD1. The CDR3 is 15 residues long. The ends lost 0 bases at V and 7 bases at J; junction bases unmatched: 2. Germline V CDR1 and CDR2: SGDLS, YYNGEE. The CDR3 protein is CASSVAGQGNSPLHF. The CDR3 DNA reads TGTGCCAGCAGCGTAGCTGGACAGGGGAATTCACCCCTCCACTTT. The full variable domain, with the rest looked up from reference TRBV9 and TRBJ1-6, is DSGVTQTPKHLITATGQRVTLRCSPRSGDLSVYWYQQSLDQGLQFLIQYYNGEERAKGNILERFSAQQFPDLHSELNLSSLELGDSALYFCASSVAGQGNSPLHFGNGTRLTVT.

This sequence joins TRBV9 and TRBJ1-1; possible D gene TRBD1, 5 bases. Germline CDR1 is SGDLS and CDR2 is YYNGEE. Deletions cut 4 bases from V and 11 bases from J, with 15 bases between. The CDR3 loop spans 12 amino acids. CDR3 nucleotide sequence: TGTGCCAGCAGCCCCGAGAGGGGACGGGCTTTCTTT. Translated, it gives CASSPERGRAFF.

The rearrangement links TRBV3-1 (or the pseudogene TRBV3-2) to TRBJ2-3; D is possibly TRBD2 (6 bases). In germline, CDR1 is LGHDT, CDR2 YNNKEL (reference sequence). CDR3 length: 15 residues. V dropped 5 bases and J dropped 0 bases, with 12 bases sitting between them. As DNA, the CDR3 is TGTGCCAGCAGCTATTGGGAGGATAGCACAGATACGCAGTATTTT. This codes for CASSYWEDSTDTQYF.

The chain links TRBV6-5 to TRBJ1-5, with 7 bases matching TRBD1. The CDR3 extends over 15 amino acids. CDR1 is MNHEY, CDR2 SVGAGI, per germline. J was trimmed by 0 bases and V by 7 bases; bases with no gene match: 6. In DNA form, the CDR3 reads TGTGCCAGCAAGCAGGGGGAAACTAGCAATCAGCCCCAGCATTTT. Translated: CASKQGETSNQPQHF.

This clone has just a few counts. The CDR3 reads CASSPGTGGGSGEKLFF. The CDR3 DNA reads TGCGCCAGCAGCCCGGGGACAGGGGGCGGTTCGGGTGAAAAACTGTTTTTT. The chain has TRBV5-1 and TRBJ1-4; TRBD1 agrees at 12 bases. Germline-derived CDR1 and CDR2 are SGHRS and YFSETQ. V lost 4 bases to trimming and J lost 7 bases; unmatched junction nucleotides: 11. The CDR3 sequence is 17 residues long.

The rearrangement joins TRBV12-3 or TRBV12-4 to TRBJ2-1, with D perhaps given as TRBD1 or TRBD2 (5 bases each). The CDR3 is made up of 13 amino acids. V lost 3 bases and J 6 bases, leaving 9 bases between the germline ends. The CDR3 reads CASSFGAGNEQFF. The CDR3 nucleotides are TGTGCCAGCAGTTTCGGGGCTGGCAATGAGCAGTTCTTC.

The chain employs TRBV15 and TRBJ1-2; tentative D call: TRBD1 (6 bases). Trimming cost V 0 bases and J 8 bases, with 13 bases left between them. Per the germline V gene, CDR1 is LNHNV and CDR2 is YYDKDF (reference sequence). The CDR3 is 14 residues long. The CDR3 sequence is CATSRDLSGDGYTF. The CDR3 DNA sequence: TGTGCCACCAGCAGAGATCTTTCAGGGGACGGCTACACCTTC.

The gene calls are TRBV5-1 and TRBJ1-2, with D tentatively TRBD1 (6 bases). The CDR3 covers 15 residues. Trimming took off 4 bases at V and 0 bases at J, with 13 bases between the two ends. Germline CDR1 reads SGHRS; CDR2 reads YFSETQ. CDR3 loop: CASSVRGYTNYGYTF. In DNA, the CDR3 is TGCGCCAGCAGCGTTAGGGGGTACACTAACTATGGCTACACCTTC. Full variable domain (remainder filled in from reference TRBV5-1 and TRBJ1-2): KAGVTQTPRYLIKTRGQQVTLSCSPISGHRSVSWYQQTPGQGLQFLFEYFSETQRNKGNFPGRFSGRQFSNSRSEMNVSTLELGDSALYLCASSVRGYTNYGYTFGSGTRLTVV.

The CDR3 is CAWSSIFNQPQHF. For the CDR3, the DNA is TGTGCCTGGAGTTCTATTTTCAATCAGCCCCAGCATTTT. V gene TRBV30 combines with J gene TRBJ1-5; D is ambiguous. Germline values: CDR1 GTSNPN, CDR2 SVGIG (reference sequence). The CDR3 contains 13 residues. The germline V and J ends were trimmed by 2 bases and 3 bases, with 8 bases remaining between them.

The genes are TRBV7-3 and TRBJ2-5, with D perhaps assigned TRBD1 or TRBD2 (5 bases each). V dropped 4 bases and J dropped 2 bases, with 8 bases sitting between them. This CDR3 is 13 amino acids long. Germline V gene lookup returns CDR1 SGHTA and CDR2 FQGTGA. CDR3 nucleotide sequence: TGTGCCAGCAGCTCGGGACCACAAGAGACCCAGTACTTC. It yields the protein CASSSGPQETQYF.

The V gene is TRBV5-6, the J gene TRBJ1-6; 8 bases are a match to TRBD1. Germline CDR1 and CDR2: SGHDT and YYEEEE. CDR3 size: 17 residues. The J segment lost 3 bases and the V segment lost 4 bases, leaving 9 bases of the junction unmatched. Here the CDR3 reads CASSQTPGGFYNSPLHF. CDR3 bases: TGTGCCAGCAGCCAAACCCCAGGGGGCTTCTATAATTCACCCCTCCACTTT.

V and J are TRBV18 and TRBJ1-2; D possibly corresponds to TRBD1 (6 bases). Germline-derived CDR1 and CDR2 are KGHSH and LQKENI. CDR3 size: 15 residues. The V gene lost 2 bases and the J gene lost 4 bases, with 14 bases spanning the gap. The CDR3 coding sequence is TGTGCCAGCTCACCATTGGACGACAGGAGCTATGGCTACACCTTC. Residues: CASSPLDDRSYGYTF.

The chain combines TRBV4-1 with TRBJ1-3; 9 nucleotides line up with TRBD1. V trimming: 1 base; J trimming: 4 bases; junction bases outside the gene matches: 2. CDR1 and CDR2 (germline): MGHRA, YSYEKL. The CDR3 covers 15 residues. The CDR3 loop is CASSQGTGAGNTIYF. The CDR3 DNA follows: TGCGCCAGCAGCCAAGGGACAGGGGCAGGAAACACCATATATTTT.

The V call is TRBV30, the J call TRBJ2-2; 15 bases line up with TRBD2. After removal of 8 bases from V and 6 bases from J, the junction contained 7 bases not matched to a gene. This CDR3 has 15 residues. CDR1 and CDR2 from the germline V gene are GTSNPN and SVGIG (reference sequence). The CDR3 spells CAGRTSGGVAGELFF. CDR3 coding DNA: TGTGCCGGAAGGACTAGCGGGGGGGTCGCCGGGGAGCTGTTTTTT.

The chain couples TRBV7-8 to TRBJ1-1; TRBD1 aligns across 8 bases. Germline V CDR1 and CDR2: SGHVS, FQNEAQ. The CDR3 runs 15 residues. V gave up 5 bases and J gave up 7 bases; unmatched junction bases: 12. Written as DNA, the CDR3 is TGTGCCAGCAGCCCGTCCCGGGACAGGTACGGTGAAGCTTTCTTT. Translated, it gives CASSPSRDRYGEAFF.

Here the CDR3 reads CASRAGGMNTEAFF. The CDR3 region has the DNA TGTGCCAGCAGGGCAGGGGGGATGAACACTGAAGCTTTCTTT. The chain uses TRBV5-4 and TRBJ1-1; 7 positions agree with TRBD1. With V trimmed by 5 bases and J by 0 bases, 4 bases remained unmatched. Germline CDR1 and CDR2: SGHNT and YYREEE (reference sequence). CDR3 length: 14 amino acids.